Each of the 27 T cell receptor beta chains below was sequenced from the same sample in a study of T-cell memory formation after mild COVID-19. From the 5' RACE reads, TCRdb called clonotypes with MiXCR, one entry per CDR3 protein. Of about 340,000 distinct CDR3 sequences in the sample, around 15% were seen once. What was sequenced was PBMCs or a T cell subset sorted from them (not recorded which). The origin of the receptors is a man in his late teens or twenties who had mild COVID-19 (a few samples of this study predate the infection). Cell type and time point are not known.

The chain links TRBV12-3 or TRBV12-4 to TRBJ1-5, with 7 positions matching TRBD1. V dropped 1 base and J dropped 5; count of bases not matched to a gene: 8. The CDR3 is made up of 16 amino acids. The CDR3, as DNA: TGTGCCAGCAGTTTAGGGATGGGGACAGTGGATCAGCCCCAGCATTTT. Protein: CASSLGMGTVDQPQHF.

A few counts support this clonotype. The chain is built from TRBV5-1 and TRBJ1-2, with D perhaps matching TRBD1 (5 bases). The CDR3 contains 15 residues. CDR1 is SGHRS, CDR2 YFSETQ, per germline. V was clipped by 1 base and J by 6 bases, with 16 bases between them. The CDR3 is CASSLLIMRGDGYTF. The CDR3 DNA follows: TGCGCCAGCAGCTTGTTGATAATGAGGGGCGATGGCTACACCTTC. The complete variable domain, with remaining parts taken from reference TRBV5-1 and TRBJ1-2, reads KAGVTQTPRYLIKTRGQQVTLSCSPISGHRSVSWYQQTPGQGLQFLFEYFSETQRNKGNFPGRFSGRQFSNSRSEMNVSTLELGDSALYLCASSLLIMRGDGYTFGSGTRLTVV.

This clonotype was counted a few times. The CDR3 DNA is TGTGCCAGCAGCGGTCGACTCAAAAGCTCCTACAATGAGCAGTTCTTC. It encodes CASSGRLKSSYNEQFF. The chain combines TRBV3-1 with TRBJ2-1, with no clear D. Deletions cut 5 bases from V and 0 bases from J, with 14 bases between. This CDR3 is 16 amino acids long. CDR1 LGHDT and CDR2 YNNKEL come from the germline V gene (reference sequence).

V gene TRBV12-3 or TRBV12-4 combines with J gene TRBJ2-7; D is perhaps TRBD1 (5 bases). The CDR3 is 15 amino acids. V lost 3 bases to trimming and J lost 3 bases, with 15 bases between them. The CDR3 DNA reads as TGTGCCAGCAGTTTTTCGCAAGGGGCAAACTACGAGCAGTACTTC. Translating it yields CASSFSQGANYEQYF.

In this sample, this clonotype turned up a few times. The CDR3 DNA sequence: TGTGCCGAAAGCTCTGACTTTGATACGCAGTATTTT. Translated, it gives CAESSDFDTQYF. This chain joins TRBV28 and TRBJ2-3; D remains ambiguous. Germline CDR1 is MDHEN and CDR2 is SYDVKM. Between the trimmed V and J ends, which lost 11 bases and 6 bases, there was a span of 15 bases. CDR3 length equals 12 residues.

This clonotype has just a few counts. The rearrangement uses TRBV27 and TRBJ2-1; 8 bases agree with TRBD2. The length of the CDR3 is 16 residues. Germline V lookup: CDR1 MNHEY, CDR2 SMNVEV (reference sequence). The V and J ends lost 4 bases and 9 bases, in that order; junction bases with no gene match: 14. CDR3 sequence: CASSSTGGVRGPEQFF. The CDR3 DNA follows: TGTGCCAGCAGTTCCACGGGGGGGGTCAGAGGGCCTGAGCAGTTCTTC.

V and J are TRBV7-9 and TRBJ1-2; D perhaps matches TRBD1 (5 bases). With 6 bases removed from V and 7 bases from J, the gap between germline ends came to 15 bases. The CDR3 totals 13 residues. CDR1 is SEHNR, CDR2 FQNEAQ, per germline (reference sequence). The CDR3 here is CASRDESGLGYTF. For the CDR3, the DNA is TGTGCCAGCAGGGATGAATCAGGGCTTGGCTACACCTTC.

This clonotype has a handful of counts. This sequence joins TRBV12-3 or TRBV12-4 and TRBJ1-2; D uncertain. Deletions cut 1 base from V and 3 bases from J, with 6 bases between. The CDR3 totals 13 residues. Here the CDR3 reads CASSLDGDYGYTF. In DNA form, the CDR3 reads TGTGCCAGCAGTTTAGACGGAGACTATGGCTACACCTTC.

The rearrangement links TRBV7-3 to TRBJ1-1; no definite D call. V was pared by 6 bases and J by 7 bases, with 21 bases between. Germline CDR1 reads SGHTA; CDR2 reads FQGTGA. The CDR3 consists of 15 residues. The CDR3 here is CASRGIRNRAGEAFF. For the CDR3, the DNA is TGTGCCAGCAGGGGGATCAGGAACCGGGCCGGTGAAGCTTTCTTT.

This chain links TRBV7-6 with TRBJ1-4, with a weak D call TRBD1 (5 bases). CDR3 size: 15 residues. From germline, CDR1 is SGHVS and CDR2 FNYEAQ. V was cut by 1 base and J by 2 bases, with 8 bases left in between. The CDR3: CASSLVRGTNEKLFF. The CDR3, as DNA: TGTGCCAGCAGCTTAGTGCGGGGGACTAATGAAAAACTGTTTTTT.

This clonotype was seen a handful of times. The chain joins TRBV4-1 to TRBJ2-7, with D unresolved. Per germline, CDR1 MGHRA and CDR2 YSYEKL. The length of the CDR3 is 13 residues. Trimming took off 4 bases at V and 6 bases at J, with 13 bases between the two ends. In nucleotides, the CDR3 is TGCGCCAGCAGCCCGACCTCCGGGCCCGAGCAGTACTTC. Amino acid sequence: CASSPTSGPEQYF.

This chain uses TRBV4-1 with TRBJ1-5; the D gene is possibly TRBD1 (5 bases). CDR1 is MGHRA and CDR2 is YSYEKL in the germline V gene. The germline V and J ends were trimmed by 0 bases and 7 bases, with 13 bases remaining between them. CDR3 size: 15 residues. CDR3 coding DNA: TGCGCCAGCAGCCAAGAATCCGGGGGTCGGCAGCCCCAGCATTTT. Translated: CASSQESGGRQPQHF.

The rearrangement links TRBV2 to TRBJ2-5; tentatively, D is TRBD1 (6 bases). The V end lost 2 bases, the J end lost 5 bases, and 12 bases lay between the germline ends. The CDR3 spans 14 residues. From germline, CDR1 is SNHLY and CDR2 FYNNEI. CDR3 in amino acids: CASSENRAVETQYF. In DNA, the CDR3 is TGTGCCAGCAGTGAAAACAGGGCCGTTGAGACCCAGTACTTC.

The gene calls are TRBV20-1 and TRBJ2-1; D unclear. This CDR3 is built from 14 residues. Between the trimmed V and J ends, which lost 4 bases and 0 bases, there was a span of 10 bases. Germline assignment: CDR1 DFQATT and CDR2 SNEGSKA (reference sequence). The CDR3 DNA reads as TGCAGTGCTATTGGACGGAGCTCCTACAATGAGCAGTTCTTC. It codes for CSAIGRSSYNEQFF.

This clonotype was seen more than once but under ten times. CDR3 residues: CASRPNRDGGYTF. The CDR3 nucleotides read TGTGCCAGCAGGCCCAATCGCGACGGGGGCTACACCTTC. The chain employs TRBV12-3 or TRBV12-4 and TRBJ1-2; D is unresolved. Trimming pared 6 bases from V and 8 bases from J, leaving 16 bases between. This CDR3 is 13 amino acids long.

V is TRBV7-2 and J is TRBJ1-1, with D possibly being TRBD1 (5 bases). This CDR3 region has 13 residues. Per germline, CDR1 SGHTA and CDR2 FQGNSA. V was clipped by 3 bases and J by 5 bases, with 10 bases between them. The CDR3 nucleotides are TGTGCCAGCAGCTTTGGGGCGCGAACTGAAGCTTTCTTT. This sequence encodes CASSFGARTEAFF.

This clonotype turned up a few times. The rearrangement uses TRBV27 and TRBJ2-7, with 7 bases lining up with TRBD1. V shed 0 bases and J 3 bases; nucleotides not matched to a gene: 8. This CDR3 has 16 residues. The germline V gene encodes CDR1 MNHEY and CDR2 SMNVEV (reference sequence). The CDR3: CASSLSSGDSVYEQYF. CDR3 DNA sequence: TGTGCCAGCAGTTTATCGTCTGGGGACAGTGTCTACGAGCAGTACTTC.

This clonotype appeared a few times. The V gene is TRBV20-1, the J gene TRBJ2-5; 10 bases are shared with TRBD2. Germline V gene data show CDR1 as DFQATT and CDR2 as SNEGSKA (reference sequence). CDR3 length: 17 amino acids. The trim removed 0 bases at V and 9 bases at J, leaving 16 bases unmatched. Here the CDR3 reads CSARDVSSGGGGWAQYF. The CDR3 DNA sequence: TGCAGTGCTAGAGATGTTTCTAGCGGGGGCGGAGGGTGGGCCCAGTACTTC.

At least ten counts were recorded for this clonotype. The CDR3 sequence is CASSFPGRQETQYF. As DNA, the CDR3 is TGTGCCAGCAGTTTCCCGGGACGACAAGAGACCCAGTACTTC. V and J are TRBV12-3 or TRBV12-4 and TRBJ2-5; perhaps D is TRBD1 or TRBD2 (5 bases each). V lost 3 bases, J lost 2 bases, and 10 bases lay in between. This CDR3 contains 14 residues.

Only a few counts were recorded for this clonotype. The gene calls are TRBV2 and TRBJ2-5; maybe TRBD1 (7 bases). Germline assignment: CDR1 SNHLY and CDR2 FYNNEI. CDR3 length: 13 residues. V was cut by 11 bases and J by 2 bases, with 15 bases left in between. CDR3 bases: TGTGCCCGCGCGGGACAGCCTCAAGAGACCCAGTACTTC. As protein: CARAGQPQETQYF.

This clonotype was counted between two and nine times. The chain joins TRBV11-2 to TRBJ2-1; perhaps TRBD2 as D (6 bases). The V end was cut by 4 bases, the J end by 0 bases, with 16 bases between. This CDR3 is built from 17 residues. CDR1 is SGHAT and CDR2 is FQNNGV in the germline V gene. Written as DNA, the CDR3 is TGTGCCAGCAGCTACCACCCGGGACTTAGCTCCTACAATGAGCAGTTCTTC. Protein: CASSYHPGLSSYNEQFF.

This clonotype was detected only a few times. V gene TRBV7-8 combines with J gene TRBJ1-5, with TRBD1 matching over 7 bases. V shed 4 bases and J 0 bases; nucleotides not matched to a gene: 15. This CDR3 contains 19 residues. CDR1 and CDR2 from the germline V gene are SGHVS and FQNEAQ. The CDR3 DNA reads TGTGCCAGCAGCTCGACCCGGGACAGAGGACGTTATAGCAATCAGCCCCAGCATTTT. Its protein product is CASSSTRDRGRYSNQPQHF. Drawing the rest from reference TRBV7-8 and TRBJ1-5, the complete variable domain is GAGVSQSPRYKVAKRGQDVALRCDPISGHVSLFWYQQALGQGPEFLTYFQNEAQLDKSGLPSDRFFAERPEGSVSTLKIQRTQQEDSAVYLCASSSTRDRGRYSNQPQHFGDGTRLSIL.

The J gene is TRBJ2-7, the V gene TRBV7-9; no reliable D call. V lost 8 bases and J 3 bases, leaving 14 bases between the germline ends. The germline CDR1 and CDR2 sequences are SEHNR and FQNEAQ (reference sequence). The CDR3 length is 13 residues. Here the CDR3 reads CASGTPGSYEQYF. The CDR3 DNA reads as TGTGCCAGCGGAACCCCGGGCAGCTACGAGCAGTACTTC.

CDR3 nucleotides: TGTGCCAGCAGTGGTGGGCTCTTCGAGACCCAGTACTTC. It yields the protein CASSGGLFETQYF. The chain has TRBV2 and TRBJ2-5; D is unclear. CDR3 length: 13 amino acids. Per germline, CDR1 SNHLY and CDR2 FYNNEI. Trimming left V 4 bases short and J 5 bases short, with 11 bases between.

There are a few counts of this clonotype. CDR3 loop: CSARGGSEGYQPQHF. The CDR3 nucleotides are TGCAGTGCCCGGGGTGGATCGGAGGGTTATCAGCCCCAGCATTTT. The chain is built from TRBV20-1 and TRBJ1-5; D is unclear. This CDR3 region has 15 residues. Germline V gene lookup returns CDR1 DFQATT and CDR2 SNEGSKA (reference sequence). The germline V and J ends were trimmed by 6 bases and 5 bases, with 20 bases remaining between them.

CDR3 region: CASSFYSSSYEQYF. The CDR3 nucleotides are TGTGCCAGCAGCTTCTACAGCTCCTCCTACGAGCAGTACTTC. The V call is TRBV11-2, the J call TRBJ2-7, with D uncertain. Trimming took 3 bases from V and 0 from J, leaving 9 bases between them. This CDR3 contains 14 residues. Germline values: CDR1 SGHAT, CDR2 FQNNGV.

The chain recombines TRBV5-1 with TRBJ2-1; D is possibly TRBD2 (7 bases). The germline V gene has CDR1 SGHRS and CDR2 YFSETQ. The V end was cut by 4 bases, the J end by 0 bases, with 17 bases between. This CDR3 contains 17 residues. In DNA form, the CDR3 reads TGCGCCAGCAGCCCGGGGGGCAGGGCGAGCTCCTACAATGAGCAGTTCTTC. This sequence encodes CASSPGGRASSYNEQFF.